A single sample gave rise to the 13 T cell receptor beta chains below, sequenced in a study of T cell clonality in common variable immunodeficiency. TCRdb's table, derived via immunoSEQ multiplex PCR, lists solely in-frame clones and lacks some. The sample has over 35,000 clones, none seen only once. Sequenced sample: peripheral blood mononuclear cells. These receptors were collected from a person aged 18 to 75 in good health.

This clone appeared many times. From the germline J gene comes the end of the CDR3, since the read stops 3 residues before it. The chain joins TRBV5-6 to TRBJ1-2, with 7 bases that match TRBD1. The CDR3 spans 14 residues. Germline CDR1 SGHDT, CDR2 YYEEEE. Trimming removed 6 bases from V and 6 bases from J; junction bases left unmatched: 11. The CDR3 bases that were read are TGTGCCAGCACCCTGGGATGGGACAGAAATGGC. Translation: CASTLGWDRNG. In full, the CDR3 reads CASTLGWDRNGYTF.

This clone was recorded many times. The read halts 3 residues ahead of the CDR3 end, with the missing end drawn from the germline J gene. V is TRBV7-3 and J is TRBJ2-7; D perhaps matches TRBD1 (5 bases). With 2 bases removed from V and 6 bases from J, the gap between germline ends came to 14 bases. Looked up from germline, CDR1 is SGHTA and CDR2 is FQGTGA. This CDR3 comprises 14 residues. CDR3 DNA, as far as it was read: TGTGCCAGCAGCTTAGGGCTCAGGGCCAGCGAG. Protein: CASSLGLRASE. The whole CDR3 reads CASSLGLRASEQYF.

This clone has a handful of counts. Read sequence stops 3 residues before the CDR3 end, and the germline J gene provides the missing end. The V gene is TRBV5-1, the J gene TRBJ1-3; D may be TRBD1 (6 bases). V dropped 1 base and J dropped 0 bases, with 14 bases sitting between them. The CDR3 loop spans 17 amino acids. The germline V gene has CDR1 SGHRS and CDR2 YFSETQ. CDR3 sequence: CASSLTPTGVSGNTIYF. The DNA read from the CDR3 is TGCGCCAGCAGCTTGACACCGACAGGCGTCTCTGGAAACACC.

This clone was detected ten times or more. The CDR3 is cut off 3 residues early in the read; its end comes from the germline J gene. The chain employs TRBV12-3 or TRBV12-4 and TRBJ2-2, with D perhaps TRBD1 (6 bases). CDR3 length: 15 amino acids. Trimming took off 3 bases at V and 0 bases at J, with 8 bases between the two ends. The CDR3 bases that were read are TGTGCCAGCAGTTTCCAGGGGTCGAACACCGGGGAG. Amino acids: CASSFQGSNTGE. The entire CDR3 reads CASSFQGSNTGELFF.

This clone showed up many times. The CDR3 reads CASSPGSIKTEQYF. The part of the CDR3 DNA that was read is TGTGCCAGCTCACCCGGGTCTATAAAGACCGAG. V and J are TRBV18 and TRBJ2-7; no clear D. The missing CDR3 end, 3 residues past where the read stops, is filled in from the germline J gene. Deletions cut 3 bases from V and 6 bases from J, with 15 bases between. This CDR3 has 14 residues. The germline V gene has CDR1 KGHSH and CDR2 LQKENI.

At least ten counts were recorded for this clone. An end of the junction differs from the germline gene, which may be a read error. The sequenced fragment ends 3 residues before the CDR3 boundary, so the rest is inferred from the germline J gene. The V call is TRBV30, the J call TRBJ2-3; D is unresolved. The CDR3 runs 12 residues. Germline lookup yields CDR1 GTSNPN and CDR2 SVGIG (reference sequence). The covered CDR3 bases are TGTGCCTGGAGTGTAGTTGCAGAGACG. This sequence encodes CAWSVVAET. The full CDR3 protein reads CAWSVVAETQYF.

This clone was counted many times. With the read ending 3 residues before the CDR3 end, the germline J gene is used to fill in that end. J is TRBJ1-1 and V is TRBV11-3; TRBD1 matches at 7 bases. V was pared by 3 bases and J by 4 bases, with 2 bases of the junction left unmatched. CDR1 and CDR2 from the germline V gene are SGHNT and YENEEA. CDR3 length: 13 residues. The CDR3 spells CASSLAGGTEAFF. CDR3 bases read: TGTGCCAGCAGCTTGGCAGGGGGCACTGAA.

This clone occurred many times. CDR3 in amino acids: CASSRIDSTDTQYF. The part of the CDR3 DNA that was read is TGTGCCAGCAGCCGGATAGACAGTACAGATACG. This chain links TRBV3-1 (or the pseudogene TRBV3-2) with TRBJ2-3, with D perhaps matching TRBD1 (5 bases). The read is 3 residues too short to cover the CDR3 end, so that end is filled in from the germline J gene. Germline V CDR1 and CDR2: LGHDT, YNNKEL (reference sequence). This CDR3 region has 14 residues. The V and J ends lost 4 bases and 3 bases respectively, with 11 bases between them.

In this sample, this clone turned up a few times. The read comes to an end 3 residues before the CDR3 does, leaving the germline J gene to fill in the end. This chain joins TRBV20-1 and TRBJ2-1; D possibly corresponds to TRBD2 (6 bases). Trimming pared 0 bases from V and 9 bases from J, leaving 18 bases between. From germline, CDR1 is DFQATT and CDR2 SNEGSKA (reference sequence). The CDR3 is 15 amino acids. CDR3 sequence reads: CSARDRVASSGEQFF. Incomplete CDR3 DNA: TGCAGTGCTAGAGATAGGGTAGCCAGTAGCGGTGAG.

In its sample, this clone was seen many times. Coverage ceases 3 residues before the CDR3 finishes, and the germline J gene fills in the end. The chain links TRBV30 to TRBJ1-6; maybe TRBD1 (6 bases). Germline CDR1 GTSNPN, CDR2 SVGIG (reference sequence). Trimming took off 2 bases at V and 4 bases at J, with 15 bases between the two ends. The CDR3 sequence is 16 residues long. Partial CDR3 DNA: TGTGCCTGGAGTCATACCGGGACAACATATAATTCACCC. It specifies CAWSHTGTTYNSP. The entire CDR3 reads CAWSHTGTTYNSPLHF.

Concerning this clone itself: This may stem from a read error, because a much larger clone lies one nucleotide away. The CDR3 end lies 3 residues beyond the end of the read and is filled in from the germline J gene. The same CDR3 arises from other DNA sequences in this sample as well. The chain employs TRBV30 and TRBJ1-3; 7 nucleotides match TRBD1. Germline-derived CDR1 and CDR2 are GTSNPN and SVGIG (reference sequence). This CDR3 contains 14 residues. The CDR3 DNA, read in part, is TGTGCCTGTCTTACGACAGGGTCGAAAAACACT. Encoded protein: CACLTTGSKNT. The complete CDR3 reads CACLTTGSKNTIYF.

This clone was counted ten times or more. The CDR3 is cut off 3 residues early in the read; its end comes from the germline J gene. The chain is built from TRBV5-4 and TRBJ2-2; a possible D gene is TRBD2 (5 bases). V gave up 3 bases and J gave up 7 bases, with 13 bases separating them. This CDR3 contains 14 residues. Germline-derived CDR1 and CDR2 are SGHNT and YYREEE (reference sequence). This CDR3 is CASSWQRANGELFF. Incomplete CDR3 DNA: TGTGCCAGCAGCTGGCAGAGGGCCAACGGGGAG.

This clone was recorded many times. The CDR3 end lies 3 residues beyond the end of the read and is filled in from the germline J gene. The gene calls are TRBV11-2 and TRBJ2-1; D is perhaps TRBD2 (6 bases). Trimming took 4 bases from V and 9 from J, leaving 16 bases between them. Germline loops: CDR1 SGHAT, CDR2 FQNNGV. This CDR3 comprises 14 residues. CDR3 bases read: TGTGCCAGCAGCTACGCCGCTGCGGGAAGTGAG. Its protein product is CASSYAAAGSE. The CDR3 as a whole reads CASSYAAAGSEQFF.